This T cell receptor (beta chain) appears in the sequencing data of a study of cytomegalovirus exposure and HLA in healthy donors. Study findings and constraints: TRBV6-2, TRBV6-3 and some other V segments were unresolvable in 87-base-pair reads.

Worth noting for this clone: Its target is unknown.

With 60 Vbeta and 13 Jbeta primers, the PCR was carried out. Libraries were prepared by immunoSEQ multiplex PCR; TCRdb keeps only in-frame clonotypes and omits some of them. The sample consists of some 70,000 clones, roughly 82% of them appearing once. V was pared by 0 bases and J by 5 bases, with 14 bases between. The CDR3 totals 15 residues. The germline CDR1 and CDR2 sequences are LGHNA and YSLEER. This chain joins TRBV4-3 and TRBJ2-7, with a weak D call TRBD2 (6 bases). The specimen sequenced was PBMCs. This TCR derives from a man between 18 and 35 years old in good health and CMV-seronegative. The chain's CDR3 is CASSQDSGSAHEQYF. CDR3 nucleotide sequence: TGCGCCAGCAGCCAAGATTCCGGGAGTGCCCACGAGCAGTACTTC.